This TCR beta chain came from a study of cytomegalovirus exposure and HLA in healthy donors (dated by TCRdb to about 2017). Concerning the study at large: According to an earlier analysis of 550 to 750 of the donors, roughly 180 million T cells yielded 117 million unique TCR beta sequences and 276 Gb of sequence data. In the later analysis, no new phenotypic data were used to find candidate immune exposures; instead, reliance was placed on TCR beta sequences and their occurrence across donors. About 300 gigabases of sequencing data and approximately 91 million unique TCR sequences made up an early release that covered roughly 670 HLA-typed donors. Donor age, sex, ethnicity and CMV serostatus were compiled together with the repertoire data. Both class I and class II loci were covered by HLA typing, at four-digit resolution. Among 350 to 400 genotyped donors of the cohort, an average of around 240,000 unique TCR beta nucleotide sequences were sequenced per donor, approximately 20% of them non-productive. Genome-wide SNP genotypes for about 65% of the 666 donors were used in a later genetic analysis, which treated that subset as a discovery cohort. To study patterns of TCR occurrence, a later analysis re-analyzed previously published TCR beta repertoires from several hundred donors and added high-resolution HLA genotyping. The study aimed to test whether signatures of past pathogen exposure could be identified by cataloging public T cell receptors. The number of donors typed differed by locus, with 629-630 for A, B, C, DRB1 and DQB1, 522 for DQA1, about 610 for DPA1, and over 400 for DPB1. Five DR-DQ haplotypes were handled as single units for association and clustering because linkage in the cohort was strong. Using immunosequencing, the study profiled T cell repertoires from 550 to 750 subjects and related those repertoires to cytomegalovirus serostatus. In addition to the first cohort of 650 to 800 subjects, a separate validation cohort of 120 different subjects was used. All discovery cohort repertoires had been generated using a single sequencing platform. Among the roughly 390 genotyped donors, around 81% belonged to the genetic ancestry cluster associated with self-reported Caucasian donors. To predict cytomegalovirus infection status, the study combined high-throughput TCR immunosequencing, statistical association of individual TCRs with disease status, and machine learning. In an earlier analysis of over 550 of the donors, high-throughput TCR beta sequencing was used to judge whether each TCR beta V gene segment behaved as functional or pseudogenic. What the work shows at the level of the full study, not this receptor alone: A later genetic analysis associated a missense DCLRE1C variant with V-gene and J-gene trimming of TCR beta chains, and an independent cohort replicated the association. About 17 rarely observed V segments, including chromosome 9 orphons, were excluded from the earlier analysis of about 610 of the donors because counts were too low. When HLA alleles, especially DR and DQ, strongly co-occurred, TCR associations were difficult to assign to individual alleles. A later analysis reported that several top co-occurrence clusters appeared linked to parvovirus B19, influenza, CMV and Epstein-Barr virus. According to a later analysis, most CMV-associated TCR beta chains appeared to be HLA-restricted, and the HLA associations seemed to be driven largely by CMV exposure. Sequencing depth was assumed to be roughly uniform across donors in the presence/absence analyses, though that assumption may not hold. It was suggested by the authors that the approach could potentially be generalized to other disease states and immunological phenotypes. At a false discovery rate of 0.05, a later analysis linked around 15,000 TCR beta sequences to specific HLA alleles. In a later analysis, HLA-associated TCR beta chains were found to be more clonally expanded and to have lower generation probabilities than equally common non-associated chains. Linkage disequilibrium might explain the correlated functional status among segregating V segments, but an unknown experimental factor could not be ruled out. The study gave a list of under 200 TCR beta chains associated with cytomegalovirus. CMV serostatus was the only immune exposure information available for the cohort. Most TCR sequences were seen in very few donors, while some public TCRs were found in many individuals. Because some donors lacked HLA typing at each locus, the association tests relied only on the typed subset. Three of the identified cytomegalovirus-associated TCR beta chains were confirmed in vitro to be specific for cytomegalovirus antigens. This cohort had only TCR beta chains sequenced, and the lack of alpha or paired-chain data limited which features could be detected. A further reported finding was that TCR beta sequences accurately predicted the HLA-A and HLA-B alleles for most subjects in the first cohort. In an earlier analysis of approximately 590 of the donors, most TCR beta V segments appeared in productive rearrangements about 87% or about 30% of the time, broadly matching IMGT annotations. In a later analysis, the rate of TCR association differed among HLA loci, with DRB1 alleles having the most associated TCRs and HLA-C alleles having the fewest. The classifier was reported to diagnose cytomegalovirus status with high specificity and sensitivity in both the original cohort and the validation cohort. In a later genetic analysis, fewer N-insertions in productive TCRs were reported among donors in an Asian-associated ancestry cluster than the approximately 630-donor mean. A cluster of highly shared sequence variants was judged likely to represent a technical artifact of the sequencing pipeline. Some IMGT-functional V segments, including TRBV6-2 and TRBV6-3, could not be distinguished by the 87-base-pair reads and were therefore excluded.

On this clone: Its recognized antigen is unknown. No per-base quality is available; no much larger clone lies one base away.

The library was generated by the immunoSEQ multiplex PCR assay. For the multiplex PCR, a mixture combining 60 forward primers for TCR Vbeta segments and 13 reverse primers for TCR Jbeta segments was used. Amplification of the CDR3 region of rearranged TCR beta genes was performed with a multiplex PCR assay on genomic DNA. On the Illumina HiSeq System, the amplified TCR beta libraries were sequenced as 87-base-pair reads. For the original study's pipeline: Across the roughly 700 repertoires, a later analysis counted about 81 million unique TCR beta chains, around 11 million of which were shared by at least two donors. A nearest-neighbor algorithm error-corrected the raw reads and collapsed the reads into unique sequences, merging closely related sequences to remove PCR and sequencing errors. CDR3 sequences were aligned to IMGT reference sequences to assign V, D and J gene segments. For a sequence to be retained, at least a six-nucleotide match to both a V gene segment and a J gene segment was required. Rearrangements were classified as productive when the CDR3 lacked stop codons and remained in frame with V and J, and all other rearrangements were classified as non-productive. CDR3 was defined by IMGT convention, running from the second conserved V-encoded cysteine to the conserved J-encoded phenylalanine. The earlier analysis of about 620 of the donors excluded sequences that lacked an unambiguous match to a single V gene segment. An earlier analysis of 550 to 650 of the donors classified V segments as functional when productive rearrangements were above 56.7% and as segregating when the standard deviation between donors was above 5%. A statistical classification framework was built for diagnosing cytomegalovirus status from the catalog of TCR beta chain sequences. A later analysis assigned V and J genes by comparing TCR nucleotide sequences with IMGT/GENE-DB human TR gene sequences. In a later analysis, CDR3 sequences and most-parsimonious VDJ recombination scenarios were assigned using the TCRdist pipeline. In a later analysis, each TCR beta chain was defined by its CDR3 amino acid sequence together with its V-gene family, and reads lacking a unique V-gene family were excluded. As a way to deal with suspected cross-contamination and a sequencing artifact, a later analysis dropped 450 to 700 nucleotide sequences that were highly shared and had low generation probability. In a later analysis, a clonal expansion index for each public chain was calculated from normalized within-repertoire ranks of inferred template counts. A later analysis computed generation probabilities with a VDJ recombination model fitted to out-of-frame rearrangements, and checked the results against IGoR. A later analysis scored TCR-TCR, TCR-HLA and TCR-CMV co-occurrence with hypergeometric tests, applying a repertoire-size bias correction to TCR pairs. A later analysis estimated false discovery rates by permuting HLA or CMV assignments 20 times. In a later analysis, co-occurring TCRs were grouped with DBSCAN, and TCRdist sequence similarity was added when clustering was performed within HLA-allele-positive subsets. Repertoires with fewer than 30,000 or more than 120,000 public chains, plus five repertoires with anomalous nucleotide sharing, were excluded from co-occurrence clustering. In its TCRdb copy, this immuneACCESS table keeps in-frame sequences only and misses some clones. Where compared with another copy, unresolved V genes explain less than half of these, and the others have no known cause. V and J calls and clone size are those listed in that table; D and trimming were worked out from the DNA. The sample records fewer than 200,000 clones, 80% to 90% of which are singletons. The ten largest make up less than 2% of the sample.

In total, 630 or so healthy bone marrow donors made up the cohort. Cohort members were all nominally healthy when sampled, although unrecorded immune exposures were likely present. The donor tested CMV seronegative, placing the donor among the 350 or so seronegative members of the cohort. Every donor gave a peripheral blood sample, and the peripheral blood mononuclear cells from that sample were used for TCR beta sequencing. Genomic DNA extraction from the blood cell samples was performed with the Qiagen DNeasy Blood Extraction Kit. From its cysteine to its phenylalanine, the CDR3 spans 18 amino acids. The DNA shown is the 54-base CDR3, in frame from base 1. V sheds 3 bases and J sheds 0 bases, leaving 21 bases between their ends. The CDR1 and CDR2 encoded by the germline V gene are SGHRS and YFSETQ.

The receptor chain draws on TRBV5-1 and TRBJ1-1, with a weak D call of TRBD1 (6 bases match). This receptor was identified in a woman aged 18-30 years in good health and CMV-seronegative. Sequenced sample: PBMCs. The bases read TGCGCCAGCAGCTGGGGGGGGGTTTGTACAGGGATGAACACTGAAGCTTTCTTT. Its protein product is CASSWGGVCTGMNTEAFF.